The clone carrying this TCR beta chain was detected many times. As yet, its antigen is unknown. The donor group consisted entirely of healthy Caucasians. These data belong to a study of identical twins. Study-wide findings and caveats: Reduced insertions were recorded for abundant cord blood beta clonotypes, with no such pattern in memory repertoires. Weaker excess twin sharing was seen among beta out-of-frame sequences.

Template switching introduced a universal primer site, and the cDNA bore unique molecular identifiers. MiXCR, applied by TCRdb to the 5' RACE reads, yields one record per CDR3 protein. The sample has 450,000 or so distinct CDR3 sequences; approximately 14% are singletons. After removal of 6 bases from V and 2 bases from J, the junction contained 7 bases not matched to a gene. Germline-derived CDR1 and CDR2 are MNHEY and SMNVEV (reference sequence). The CDR3 runs 17 residues. These same records also appear under a second study, on yellow fever vaccine responses in identical twins.

The J gene is TRBJ2-1, the V gene TRBV27; 13 bases line up with TRBD2. The TCR comes from a woman younger than 35 in good health. The specimen was CD4+ T cells sorted from blood. The CDR3 nucleotides read TGTGCCAGCAGGATGAGAGGGACTAGCGGGACCTACAATGAGCAGTTCTTC. Protein sequence: CASRMRGTSGTYNEQFF.